What follows describes a single T cell receptor beta chain. It lacks a known antigen. The input lacks base qualities; no much larger clone sits a single base away. TCRbeta CDR3 regions were amplified from genomic DNA by means of the immunoSEQ Assay, a bias-controlled multiplex PCR. The authors' pipeline ran thus. The number of nucleated cells in each sample was estimated by amplification of reference gene primers within the assay. To quantify the absolute abundance of each unique TCRbeta CDR3 rearrangement, sequence reads were collapsed and filtered. For each sample, productive Simpson clonality was calculated as the square root of Simpson's diversity index across productive rearrangements. Not all clones reach the TCRdb copy of this immuneACCESS table, which keeps in-frame sequences only. Checked studies attribute under half of the gap to unresolved V genes and leave the rest unexplained. That table gives V, J and clone size, and the DNA gave D and trimming. This sample holds under 250,000 clones; roughly 80% were observed only once. About 2.1% of the sample rests with the top ten.

The collaborating institutions used their own protocols to collect whole blood in K2EDTA tubes. For TCRbeta analysis, collaborators shipped samples in one of three forms: frozen whole blood, isolated PBMCs, or DNA extracted from either of those sample types. The record originates from a study of blood T cell repertoires in COVID-19 (dated by TCRdb to 2018 to 2021). With respect to the entire study: Samples covering the acute and convalescent phases of COVID-19 were provided by collaborators in the United States, Italy and Spain. The prospective study material was composed of cDNA or gDNA derived from T cells, B-cell-depleted T cells, or PBMCs. The dataset comprised deeply sampled blood TCRbeta repertoires from subjects exposed to, actively infected with, or recovered from COVID-19. The repertoires were made available in a free public database intended to serve as a resource for research on the immune response to SARS-CoV-2. A de-identified subject ID, COVID-19 status, age in years and sex were almost always included in the sample metadata. Where HLA class I and class II types were available, the types were taken from metadata supplied by the sample provider, not from assay-based typing. Samples were obtained from the ongoing ImmuneRACE study (first 160 participants) and from about 1,300 subjects provided by 6 global collaborators.

The V end loses 5 bases and the J end loses 3 bases, and a stretch of 10 bases separates them. The CDR1 and CDR2 encoded by the germline V gene are SGHNT and YENEEA. The CDR3 measures 13 amino acids from cysteine to phenylalanine. Of all the DNA, just the CDR3 is kept, 39 bases in frame from base 1. What the study reported, not specific to this receptor: The quantity of clinical and demographic metadata differed by source and by participant and was supplied without curation.

Sequencing was performed on peripheral blood. This sequence was found in a woman aged 60-70 years with acute or convalescent COVID-19. The chain was built from TRBV11-3 and TRBJ1-1, with no confidently assigned D gene. For the CDR3, the sequence is CASSLRGDTEAFF. In nucleotide form, the sequence is TGTGCCAGCAGCCTAAGAGGAGACACTGAAGCTTTCTTT. The entire variable domain, with the stretches around the CDR3 drawn from the reference TRBV11-3 and TRBJ1-1 proteins, is EAGVVQSPRYKIIEKKQPVAFWCNPISGHNTLYWYLQNLGQGPELLIRYENEEAVDDSQLPKDRFSAERLKGVDSTLKIQPAELGDSAVYLCASSLRGDTEAFFGQGTRLTVV.